The TCR beta chain under discussion was sequenced for a study of identical twins. Findings and caveats of the study: In beta out-of-frame sequences, the excess sharing between twins was weaker.

There are many counts of this clonotype. The antigen remains unidentified. V was trimmed by 3 bases and J by 0 bases, leaving 9 bases between them. Per the germline V gene, CDR1 is KGHSH and CDR2 is LQKENI. There are 15 residues in the CDR3. The cDNA had a unique molecular identifier and a template-switch universal primer site. TCRdb re-called the 5' RACE reads through MiXCR, storing one row per CDR3 protein. The table lists hundreds of thousands of distinct CDR3 sequences, 8% to 9% of them singletons, with 2.1% in the top ten. These data were also reused for a study on yellow fever vaccine responses in identical twins. Per that study: Reports say the vaccine T cell response in twins looked partly convergent and partly personalized.

The sequenced sample consisted of memory (CD45RO+) T cells sorted from blood. This chain links TRBV18 with TRBJ2-1; no definite D call. The TCR comes from a young woman in good health. The CDR3 region has the DNA TGTGCCAGCTCACCGTACGGTAGCTCCTACAATGAGCAGTTCTTC. It yields the protein CASSPYGSSYNEQFF.